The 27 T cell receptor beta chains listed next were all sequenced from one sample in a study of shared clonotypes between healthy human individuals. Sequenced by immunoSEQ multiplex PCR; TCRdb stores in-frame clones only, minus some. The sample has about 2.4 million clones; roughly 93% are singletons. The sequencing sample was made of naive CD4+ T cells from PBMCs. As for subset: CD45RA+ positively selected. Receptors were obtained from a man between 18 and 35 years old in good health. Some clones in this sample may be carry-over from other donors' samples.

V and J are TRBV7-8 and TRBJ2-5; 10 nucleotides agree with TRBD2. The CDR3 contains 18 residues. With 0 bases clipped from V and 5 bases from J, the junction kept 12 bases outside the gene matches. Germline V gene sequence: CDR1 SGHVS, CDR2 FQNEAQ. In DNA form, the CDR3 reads TGTGCCAGCAGCTTAGCGGGGACTAGCGACAGAAGTCGGGAGACCCAGTACTTC. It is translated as CASSLAGTSDRSRETQYF.

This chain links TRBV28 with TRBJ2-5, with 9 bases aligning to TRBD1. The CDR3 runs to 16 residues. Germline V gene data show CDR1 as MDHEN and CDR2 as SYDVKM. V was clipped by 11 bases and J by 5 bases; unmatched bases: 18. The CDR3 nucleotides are TGTGCCGCCCGCACTGGGGGGACAGGGTTGTGGGAGACCCAGTACTTC. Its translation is CAARTGGTGLWETQYF.

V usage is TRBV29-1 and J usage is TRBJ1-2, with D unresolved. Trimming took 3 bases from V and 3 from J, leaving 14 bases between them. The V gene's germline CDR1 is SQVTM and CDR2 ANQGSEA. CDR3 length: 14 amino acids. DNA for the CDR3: TGCAGCGTTGATACGGATGGCCTCGACTATGGCTACACCTTC. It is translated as CSVDTDGLDYGYTF.

CDR3 in amino acids: CASHPGGATREKLFF. The CDR3 DNA is TGTGCCAGCCACCCGGGGGGGGCTACTAGGGAAAAACTGTTTTTT. This chain uses TRBV28 with TRBJ1-4; weak D call: TRBD1 (6 bases). The CDR3 sequence is 15 residues long. Trimming cost V 8 bases and J 8 bases, with 21 bases left between them. Germline assignment: CDR1 MDHEN and CDR2 SYDVKM.

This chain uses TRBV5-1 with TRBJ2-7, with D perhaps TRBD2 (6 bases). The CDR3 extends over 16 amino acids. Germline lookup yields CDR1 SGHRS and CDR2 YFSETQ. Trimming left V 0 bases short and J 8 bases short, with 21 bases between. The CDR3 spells CASSLAPSGRDYKQYF. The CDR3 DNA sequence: TGCGCCAGCAGCTTGGCCCCCTCCGGGAGAGATTACAAGCAGTACTTC.

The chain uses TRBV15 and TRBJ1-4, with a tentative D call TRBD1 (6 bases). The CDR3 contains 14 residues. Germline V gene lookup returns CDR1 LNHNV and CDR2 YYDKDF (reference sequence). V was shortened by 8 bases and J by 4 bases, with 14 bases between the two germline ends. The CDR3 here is CATQRGALNEKLFF. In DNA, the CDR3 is TGTGCCACCCAACGGGGGGCCCTTAATGAAAAACTGTTTTTT.

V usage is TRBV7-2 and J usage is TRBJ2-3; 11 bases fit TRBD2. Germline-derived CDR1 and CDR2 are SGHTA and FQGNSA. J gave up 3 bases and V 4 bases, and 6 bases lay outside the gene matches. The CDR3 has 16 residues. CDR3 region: CASSSTLAGATDTQYF. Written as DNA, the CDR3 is TGTGCCAGCAGCTCGACACTAGCGGGAGCGACAGATACGCAGTATTTT. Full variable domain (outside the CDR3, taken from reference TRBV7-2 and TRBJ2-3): GAGVSQSPSNKVTEKGKDVELRCDPISGHTALYWYRQSLGQGLEFLIYFQGNSAPDKSGLPSDRFSAERTGGSVSTLTIQRTQQEDSAVYLCASSSTLAGATDTQYFGPGTRLTVL.

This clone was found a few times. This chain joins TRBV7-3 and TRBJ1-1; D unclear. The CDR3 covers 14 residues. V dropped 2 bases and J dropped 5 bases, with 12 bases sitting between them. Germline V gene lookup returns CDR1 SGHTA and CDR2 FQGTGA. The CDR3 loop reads CASSLVGVGTEAFF. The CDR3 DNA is TGTGCCAGCAGCTTAGTTGGAGTTGGGACTGAAGCTTTCTTT.

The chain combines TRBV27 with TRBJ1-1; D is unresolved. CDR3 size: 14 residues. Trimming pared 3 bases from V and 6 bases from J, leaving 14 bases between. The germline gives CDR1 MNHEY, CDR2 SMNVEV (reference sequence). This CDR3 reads CASSFTHPPPEAFF. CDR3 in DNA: TGTGCCAGCAGTTTTACCCATCCCCCACCTGAAGCTTTCTTT.

The CDR3 sequence: CASSARTTHTDTQYF. DNA of the CDR3: TGTGCCAGCAGCGCACGGACTACCCACACAGATACGCAGTATTTT. This sequence joins TRBV7-9 and TRBJ2-3; possible D gene TRBD2, 6 bases. The germline gives CDR1 SEHNR, CDR2 FQNEAQ (reference sequence). CDR3 length: 15 residues. V lost 5 bases and J lost 2, with 14 bases in between.

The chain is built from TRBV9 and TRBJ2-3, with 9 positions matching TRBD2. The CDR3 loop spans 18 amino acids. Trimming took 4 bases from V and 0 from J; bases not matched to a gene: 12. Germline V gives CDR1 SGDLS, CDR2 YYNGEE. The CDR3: CASSLSGTSTRSTDTQYF. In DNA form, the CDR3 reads TGTGCCAGCAGCCTATCCGGGACTAGCACCCGAAGCACAGATACGCAGTATTTT.

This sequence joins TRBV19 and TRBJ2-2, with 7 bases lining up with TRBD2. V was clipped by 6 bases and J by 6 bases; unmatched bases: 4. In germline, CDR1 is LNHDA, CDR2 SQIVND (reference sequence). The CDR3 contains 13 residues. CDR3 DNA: TGTGCCAGTAGGGATCTAGCGGCCGGGGAGCTGTTTTTT. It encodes CASRDLAAGELFF. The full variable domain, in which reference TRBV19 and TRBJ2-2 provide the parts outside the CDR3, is DGGITQSPKYLFRKEGQNVTLSCEQNLNHDAMYWYRQDPGQGLRLIYYSQIVNDFQKGDIAEGYSVSREKKESFPLTVTSAQKNPTAFYLCASRDLAAGELFFGEGSRLTVL.

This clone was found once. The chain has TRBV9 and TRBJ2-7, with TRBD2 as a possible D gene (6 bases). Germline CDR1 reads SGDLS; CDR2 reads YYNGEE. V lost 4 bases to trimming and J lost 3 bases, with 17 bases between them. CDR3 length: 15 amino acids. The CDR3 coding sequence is TGTGCCAGCAGCCCCCGGGACTTTTCGAACTACGAGCAGTACTTC. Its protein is CASSPRDFSNYEQYF. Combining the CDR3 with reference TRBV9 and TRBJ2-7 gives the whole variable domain DSGVTQTPKHLITATGQRVTLRCSPRSGDLSVYWYQQSLDQGLQFLIQYYNGEERAKGNILERFSAQQFPDLHSELNLSSLELGDSALYFCASSPRDFSNYEQYFGPGTRLTVT.

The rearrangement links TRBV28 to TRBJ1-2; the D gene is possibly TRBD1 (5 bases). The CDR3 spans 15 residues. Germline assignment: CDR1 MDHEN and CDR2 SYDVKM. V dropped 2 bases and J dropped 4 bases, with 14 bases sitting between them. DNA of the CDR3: TGTGCCAGCAGTTTAGGGGGAGTCTTCCGCTATGGCTACACCTTC. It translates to CASSLGGVFRYGYTF.

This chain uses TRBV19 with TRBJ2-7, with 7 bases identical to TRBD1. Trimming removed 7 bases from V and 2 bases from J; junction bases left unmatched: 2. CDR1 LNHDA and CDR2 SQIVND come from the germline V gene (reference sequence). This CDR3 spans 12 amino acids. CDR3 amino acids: CASKGTAYEQYF. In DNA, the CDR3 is TGTGCCAGTAAAGGGACAGCCTACGAGCAGTACTTC.

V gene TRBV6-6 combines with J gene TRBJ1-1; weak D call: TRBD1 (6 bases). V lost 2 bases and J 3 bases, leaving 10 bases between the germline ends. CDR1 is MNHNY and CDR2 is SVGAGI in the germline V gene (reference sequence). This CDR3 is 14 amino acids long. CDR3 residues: CASSYGAGDTEAFF. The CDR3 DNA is TGTGCCAGCAGTTACGGGGCAGGGGACACTGAAGCTTTCTTT.

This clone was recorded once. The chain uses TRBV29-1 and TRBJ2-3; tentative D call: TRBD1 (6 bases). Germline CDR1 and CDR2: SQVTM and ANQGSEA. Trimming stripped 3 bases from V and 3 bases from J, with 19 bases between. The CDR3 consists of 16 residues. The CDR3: CSVDRGGLGSTDTQYF. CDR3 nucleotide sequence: TGCAGCGTTGACAGAGGGGGATTGGGTAGTACAGATACGCAGTATTTT.

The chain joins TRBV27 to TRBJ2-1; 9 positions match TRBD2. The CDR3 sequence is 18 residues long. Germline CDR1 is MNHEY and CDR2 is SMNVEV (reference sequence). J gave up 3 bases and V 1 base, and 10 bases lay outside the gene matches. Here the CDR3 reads CASSLFPGLAGHYNEQFF. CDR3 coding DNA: TGTGCCAGCAGTTTATTCCCGGGACTAGCTGGGCACTACAATGAGCAGTTCTTC.

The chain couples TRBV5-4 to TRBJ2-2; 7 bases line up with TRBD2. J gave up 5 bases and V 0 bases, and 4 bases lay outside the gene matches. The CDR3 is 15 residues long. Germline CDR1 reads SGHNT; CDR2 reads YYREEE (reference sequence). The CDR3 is CASSLAWRGTGELFF. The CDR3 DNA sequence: TGTGCCAGCAGCTTGGCTTGGCGGGGGACCGGGGAGCTGTTTTTT.

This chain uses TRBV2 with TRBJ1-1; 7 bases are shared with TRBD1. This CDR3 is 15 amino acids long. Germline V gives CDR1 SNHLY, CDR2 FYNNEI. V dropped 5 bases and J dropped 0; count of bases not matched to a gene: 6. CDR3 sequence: CASSLTGQMNTEAFF. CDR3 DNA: TGTGCCAGCAGTTTGACAGGGCAAATGAACACTGAAGCTTTCTTT.

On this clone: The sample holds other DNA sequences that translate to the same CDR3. The CDR3 protein is CASSPLAGVGELFF. As DNA, the CDR3 is TGTGCCAGCAGCCCTCTAGCGGGAGTCGGGGAGCTGTTTTTT. The rearrangement joins TRBV7-3 to TRBJ2-2, with 10 nucleotides matching TRBD2. V trimming: 5 bases; J trimming: 7 bases; junction bases outside the gene matches: 4. CDR3 length equals 14 residues. Per the germline V gene, CDR1 is SGHTA and CDR2 is FQGTGA. The whole variable domain, filled in from reference TRBV7-3 and TRBJ2-2, reads GAGVSQTPSNKVTEKGKYVELRCDPISGHTALYWYRQSLGQGPEFLIYFQGTGAADDSGLPNDRFFAVRPEGSVSTLKIQRTERGDSAVYLCASSPLAGVGELFFGEGSRLTVL.

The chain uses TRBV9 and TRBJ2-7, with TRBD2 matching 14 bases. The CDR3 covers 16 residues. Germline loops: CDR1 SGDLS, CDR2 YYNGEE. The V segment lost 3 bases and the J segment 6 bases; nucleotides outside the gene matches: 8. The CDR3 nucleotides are TGTGCCAGCAGCGCCACAGGACTAGCGGGAGGTTCCGAGCAGTACTTC. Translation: CASSATGLAGGSEQYF.

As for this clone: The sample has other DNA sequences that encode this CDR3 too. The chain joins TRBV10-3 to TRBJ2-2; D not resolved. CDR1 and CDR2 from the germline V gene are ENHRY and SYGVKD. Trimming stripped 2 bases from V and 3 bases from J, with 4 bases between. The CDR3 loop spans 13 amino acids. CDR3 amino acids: CAISETDTGELFF. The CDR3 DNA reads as TGTGCCATCAGTGAGACAGACACCGGGGAGCTGTTTTTT.

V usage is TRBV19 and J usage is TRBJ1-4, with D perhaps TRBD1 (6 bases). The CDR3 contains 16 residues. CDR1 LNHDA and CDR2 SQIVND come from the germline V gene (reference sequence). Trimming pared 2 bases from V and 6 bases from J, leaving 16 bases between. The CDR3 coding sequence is TGTGCCAGTAGTATAACCCCCGGCAGGGGTGATGAAAAACTGTTTTTT. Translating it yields CASSITPGRGDEKLFF.

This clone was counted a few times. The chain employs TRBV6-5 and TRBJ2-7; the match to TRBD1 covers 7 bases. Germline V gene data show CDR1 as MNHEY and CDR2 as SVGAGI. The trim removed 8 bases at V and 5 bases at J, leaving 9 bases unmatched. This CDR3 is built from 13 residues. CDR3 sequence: CASRTGALDEQYF. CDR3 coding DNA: TGTGCCAGCCGTACAGGGGCCCTCGACGAGCAGTACTTC.

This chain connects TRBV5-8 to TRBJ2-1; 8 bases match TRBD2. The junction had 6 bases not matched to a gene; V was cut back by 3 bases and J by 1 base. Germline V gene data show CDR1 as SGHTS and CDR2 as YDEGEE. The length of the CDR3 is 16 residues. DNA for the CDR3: TGTGCCAGCAGCTCTAGCGGGCAGACTTCCTACAATGAGCAGTTCTTC. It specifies CASSSSGQTSYNEQFF.

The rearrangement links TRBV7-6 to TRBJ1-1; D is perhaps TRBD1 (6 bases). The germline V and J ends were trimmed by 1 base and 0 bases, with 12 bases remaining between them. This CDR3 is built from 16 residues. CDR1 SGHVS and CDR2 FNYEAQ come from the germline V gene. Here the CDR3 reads CASSLETGPMNTEAFF. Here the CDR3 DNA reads TGTGCCAGCAGCTTAGAGACAGGACCCATGAACACTGAAGCTTTCTTT.